Below, 22 T cell receptor beta chains from the same sample are listed, as sequenced in a study of beta chain features in type 1 diabetes. Study findings and constraints: Among all four CD4+ subsets, Type 1 diabetes patients had TCRB CDR3s that were moderately but significantly shorter.

These TCRs' antigens remain unknown. cDNA synthesis used the whole RNA isolate, giving expressed TCRB sequences. Profiled with immunoSEQ multiplex PCR; TCRdb holds only in-frame clones, not every one. Of about 170,000 clones detected, less than 10% appear once; the ten largest clones hold roughly 0.5%. The sequenced material came from central memory CD4+ T cells from blood. Receptors were obtained from a man between 18 and 35 years old with type 1 diabetes.

V is TRBV6-6 and J is TRBJ2-1; D is unclear. Trimming removed 6 bases at V and 5 bases at J, with 14 bases between. The CDR3 consists of 14 residues. Per germline, CDR1 MNHNY and CDR2 SVGAGI (reference sequence). The CDR3 loop reads CASSRTNRNNEQFF. The CDR3 region has the DNA TGTGCCAGCAGCCGAACTAACCGGAACAATGAGCAGTTCTTC.

The sample holds a few counts of this clone. The gene calls are TRBV30 and TRBJ1-5; D is undetermined. Deletions cut 1 base from V and 4 bases from J, with 8 bases between. CDR1 GTSNPN and CDR2 SVGIG come from the germline V gene (reference sequence). The CDR3 totals 13 residues. This chain's CDR3 is CAWSGAGNQPQHF. CDR3 sequence (DNA): TGTGCCTGGAGTGGGGCAGGTAATCAGCCCCAGCATTTT.

The chain joins TRBV28 to TRBJ1-5; the match to TRBD1 covers 8 bases. The CDR3 consists of 14 residues. V shed 6 bases, J shed 7 bases, and the junction held 8 bases outside the gene matches. Germline V lookup: CDR1 MDHEN, CDR2 SYDVKM. The CDR3 bases are TGTGCCAGCAGCCCGGGACAGGTCCAACAGCCCCAGCATTTT. The encoded protein is CASSPGQVQQPQHF.

This clone has more than one count but fewer than ten. The chain employs TRBV2 and TRBJ2-5; no clear D. V lost 4 bases to trimming and J lost 3 bases, with 15 bases between them. This CDR3 comprises 15 residues. Germline CDR1 and CDR2: SNHLY and FYNNEI. DNA of the CDR3: TGTGCCAGCAGTGCCGAGAAAGCCGAGGAAGAGACCCAGTACTTC. Residues: CASSAEKAEEETQYF.

The J gene is TRBJ1-6, the V gene TRBV6-6; D not certain. Per germline, CDR1 MNHNY and CDR2 SVGAGI (reference sequence). The V end lost 6 bases, the J end lost 9 bases, and 21 bases lay between the germline ends. There are 16 residues in the CDR3. DNA of the CDR3: TGTGCCAGCAGCGATCGTCAGGTCCTGGGGAGTTCACCCCTCCACTTT. Amino acid sequence: CASSDRQVLGSSPLHF.

V usage is TRBV7-9 and J usage is TRBJ2-3; D is perhaps TRBD2 (6 bases). From germline, CDR1 is SEHNR and CDR2 FQNEAQ (reference sequence). The CDR3 length is 15 residues. Trimming stripped 5 bases from V and 6 bases from J, with 18 bases between. DNA for the CDR3: TGTGCCAGCAGCCCGCGATGGGGGGAGGAGGATACGCAGTATTTT. Translated: CASSPRWGEEDTQYF.

The table lists this clone with a few counts. The chain uses TRBV30 and TRBJ1-5, with D perhaps TRBD1 (5 bases). Trimming removed 2 bases at V and 7 bases at J, with 12 bases between. The germline V gene has CDR1 GTSNPN and CDR2 SVGIG (reference sequence). The CDR3 sequence is 13 residues long. In DNA, the CDR3 is TGTGCCTGGAGTTTGGGGGGAACCCAGCCCCAGCATTTT. Translation gives CAWSLGGTQPQHF.

The V gene is TRBV28, the J gene TRBJ2-5; the D gene is possibly TRBD1 (5 bases). The CDR3 has 14 amino acids. V was trimmed by 5 bases and J by 6 bases, leaving 16 bases between them. Germline V gives CDR1 MDHEN, CDR2 SYDVKM. The CDR3 DNA reads TGTGCCAGCAGTCCGCCTATGGGGCAAAAGACCCAGTACTTC. It codes for CASSPPMGQKTQYF.

The chain couples TRBV30 to TRBJ1-5, with 9 bases fitting TRBD1. Trimming took 7 bases from V and 6 from J; bases not matched to a gene: 4. Germline V gene lookup returns CDR1 GTSNPN and CDR2 SVGIG (reference sequence). The CDR3 contains 12 residues. The CDR3 here is CASGQGPQPQHF. The DNA for the CDR3 is TGTGCCTCCGGACAGGGGCCTCAGCCCCAGCATTTT.

A few counts support this clone. The chain links TRBV6-5 to TRBJ2-1; the D gene is possibly TRBD1 (6 bases). V lost 2 bases and J lost 6, with 11 bases in between. This CDR3 comprises 14 residues. Looked up from germline, CDR1 is MNHEY and CDR2 is SVGAGI. The CDR3 DNA reads TGTGCCAGCAGTTACGCAGGGGTGCGCAATGAGCAGTTCTTC. Translating it yields CASSYAGVRNEQFF.

The rearrangement links TRBV4-3 to TRBJ1-4; maybe TRBD1 (5 bases). The CDR3 consists of 13 residues. Trimming took off 6 bases at V and 8 bases at J, with 13 bases between the two ends. Germline V gene sequence: CDR1 LGHNA, CDR2 YSLEER. CDR3 sequence: CASSRQLLEKLFF. The CDR3 DNA follows: TGCGCCAGCAGTCGACAGTTGTTGGAAAAACTGTTTTTT.

J is TRBJ2-7 and V is TRBV5-1; a weak D match, TRBD1 (7 bases). The CDR3 extends over 14 amino acids. Germline values: CDR1 SGHRS, CDR2 YFSETQ. V lost 6 bases and J 7 bases, leaving 20 bases between the germline ends. CDR3 sequence (DNA): TGCGCCAGCAAGTTACAACAGGGGACTGCTGAGCAGTACTTC. Translated: CASKLQQGTAEQYF.

This clone has just a few counts. The rearrangement uses TRBV5-1 and TRBJ1-1; 9 bases are a match to TRBD1. Losses at the gene ends were 0 bases for V and 4 bases for J; bases not matched to a gene: 7. Germline V gene data show CDR1 as SGHRS and CDR2 as YFSETQ. This CDR3 is built from 16 residues. CDR3 in DNA: TGCGCCAGCAGCTTGGGGACAGGGGCTGGAGCCACTGAAGCTTTCTTT. It codes for CASSLGTGAGATEAFF.

This chain connects TRBV19 to TRBJ2-4, with TRBD1 matching over 10 bases. The CDR3 length is 15 residues. Trimming cost V 7 bases and J 4 bases; bases outside gene matches: 7. From germline, CDR1 is LNHDA and CDR2 SQIVND (reference sequence). CDR3 sequence reads: CASKVPGQGKNIQYF. The CDR3 DNA follows: TGTGCCAGTAAAGTACCGGGACAGGGGAAAAACATTCAGTACTTC.

This chain connects TRBV18 to TRBJ1-2; a possible D gene is TRBD1 (5 bases). The germline V and J ends were trimmed by 0 bases and 7 bases, with 9 bases remaining between them. The CDR3 contains 13 residues. Germline V gene lookup returns CDR1 KGHSH and CDR2 LQKENI. The CDR3 sequence is CASSPPIGGGYTF. The DNA for the CDR3 is TGTGCCAGCTCACCACCGATCGGGGGTGGCTACACCTTC.

The gene calls are TRBV11-2 and TRBJ1-2; tentatively, D is TRBD1 (6 bases). The germline V gene has CDR1 SGHAT and CDR2 FQNNGV. V was clipped by 0 bases and J by 3 bases, with 11 bases between them. The CDR3 contains 15 residues. The CDR3, as DNA: TGTGCCAGCAGCTTAGATGGGGGGGCTCACTATGGCTACACCTTC. This encodes CASSLDGGAHYGYTF.

This chain's CDR3 is CASSIQGRVETQYF. CDR3 DNA sequence: TGTGCCAGCAGTATACAGGGAAGGGTGGAGACCCAGTACTTC. The rearrangement links TRBV2 to TRBJ2-5; the D gene is possibly TRBD1 (6 bases). The ends were cut back, 5 bases at V and 5 bases at J, with 15 bases in the middle. CDR1 SNHLY and CDR2 FYNNEI come from the germline V gene. CDR3 length: 14 residues.

This clone has only a few counts. The chain couples TRBV6-6 to TRBJ1-1; 7 bases agree with TRBD1. The CDR3 totals 14 residues. V shed 4 bases and J 5 bases; nucleotides not matched to a gene: 7. Germline V gene sequence: CDR1 MNHNY, CDR2 SVGAGI (reference sequence). CDR3 coding DNA: TGTGCCAGCAGTTCGGGACAGCGTGGTACTGAAGCTTTCTTT. Translating it yields CASSSGQRGTEAFF.

The chain recombines TRBV5-1 with TRBJ2-5, with D unclear. The CDR3 covers 12 residues. V was trimmed by 2 bases and J by 2 bases, leaving 4 bases between them. Germline V gene data show CDR1 as SGHRS and CDR2 as YFSETQ. In DNA form, the CDR3 reads TGCGCCAGCAGCTTTAGTCAAGAGACCCAGTACTTC. Translation: CASSFSQETQYF.

This clone was counted only a few times. The genes are TRBV7-9 and TRBJ1-2; 9 nucleotides line up with TRBD1. The ends lost 1 base at V and 2 bases at J; junction bases unmatched: 5. The germline CDR1 and CDR2 sequences are SEHNR and FQNEAQ (reference sequence). This CDR3 region has 16 residues. The CDR3 nucleotides are TGTGCCAGCAGCTTAGTAGGTGGGACAGGGAACTATGGCTACACCTTC. The encoded protein is CASSLVGGTGNYGYTF.

This clone has just one count. The DNA for the CDR3 is TGTGCCAGCCGACGGACAGGGGGCGGTTCTGGGGCCAACGTCCTGACTTTC. This codes for CASRRTGGGSGANVLTF. The chain couples TRBV7-2 to TRBJ2-6; 11 bases agree with TRBD1. The CDR3 totals 17 residues. Germline V gene data show CDR1 as SGHTA and CDR2 as FQGNSA. The V segment lost 8 bases and the J segment 1 base; nucleotides outside the gene matches: 7.

The chain combines TRBV29-1 with TRBJ1-1, with unresolved D. Germline V lookup: CDR1 SQVTM, CDR2 ANQGSEA. Trimming removed 6 bases at V and 1 base at J, with 12 bases between. The length of the CDR3 is 13 residues. Here the CDR3 DNA reads TGCAGCGTATCCCTTTACTCGAACACTGAAGCTTTCTTT. This encodes CSVSLYSNTEAFF.